This TCR beta chain was sequenced for a study of blood T cells in healthy people across ages. A second PCR, run for roughly 7 to 11 cycles, used a sample-barcoded 5' primer plus a J-beta primer mix. TCRdb redid the calling of the 5' RACE reads with MiXCR, one entry per CDR3 protein. This table holds 1.5 million to 2 million distinct CDR3 sequences, about 50% found once. Turning to this clonotype: Its antigen remains unknown.

The CDR3 totals 17 residues. Germline CDR1 reads SGDLS; CDR2 reads YYNGEE. J gave up 0 bases and V 0 bases, and 8 bases lay outside the gene matches. Study-level findings and limits: The study lacked donor CMV status, which possibly confounded expanded clonotype changes.

Sequencing was done on a sample of blood. The receptor's source is a woman aged 40 to 49 in good health. The rearrangement uses TRBV9 and TRBJ2-7; the match to TRBD1 covers 8 bases. This chain's CDR3 is CASSVEGVGTGSYEQYF. The CDR3, as DNA: TGTGCCAGCAGCGTAGAGGGAGTTGGGACAGGCTCCTACGAGCAGTACTTC.